Shown below are 20 T cell receptor beta chains from a single sample sequenced in a study of metastatic and nonmetastatic thyroid tumors (dated by TCRdb to 2020 to 2022). No patient had received any treatment before thyroid surgery. The library relied on PCR. Sequencer: Illumina HiSeq 4000. TCRdb reprocessing: public reads trimmed at Q25 with fastp, clones called with MiXCR, in-frame beta chains kept. The sample records approximately 15,000 clones, roughly 20% of which are singletons. About 13% of the sample belongs to the ten largest clones. What was sequenced was blood. These TCRs come from a female donor with papillary thyroid cancer or a benign thyroid nodule (not recorded which). Some clones in this sample may be carry-over from other donors' samples.

This clone is termed medium-sized. The rearrangement uses TRBV24-1 and TRBJ2-3; a weak D match, TRBD2 (6 bases). There are 15 residues in the CDR3. Trimming stripped 4 bases from V and 0 bases from J, with 10 bases between. The germline V gene has CDR1 KGHDR and CDR2 SFDVKD. CDR3 nucleotide sequence: TGTGCCACCAGTGAGCCCGGGACTAGCACAGATACGCAGTATTTT. Its protein product is CATSEPGTSTDTQYF.

At least ten counts were recorded for this clone. The chain employs TRBV4-2 and TRBJ2-2, with 8 bases that match TRBD1. The CDR3 length is 16 residues. J gave up 6 bases and V 2 bases, and 8 bases lay outside the gene matches. The germline gives CDR1 LGHNA, CDR2 YNFKEQ. Here the CDR3 reads CASSQSGQGASGELFF. CDR3 DNA sequence: TGTGCCAGCAGCCAAAGCGGGCAGGGGGCCTCCGGGGAGCTGTTTTTT.

About this clone itself: At one end the junction does not follow the germline gene, possibly because of a read error. This rearrangement joins TRBV20-1 to TRBJ2-4; 11 bases are a match to TRBD2. Germline V CDR1 and CDR2: DFQATT, SNEGSKA (reference sequence). The CDR3 runs to 20 residues. CDR3: CSTRDLLTSGTVLAKNIQYF. CDR3 nucleotides: TGCAGTACTAGAGACTTATTGACTAGCGGGACCGTCCTAGCCAAAAACATTCAGTACTTC.

J is TRBJ2-7 and V is TRBV20-1; the match to TRBD1 covers 8 bases. Per the germline V gene, CDR1 is DFQATT and CDR2 is SNEGSKA (reference sequence). There are 13 residues in the CDR3. The trim removed 3 bases at V and 6 bases at J, leaving 7 bases unmatched. Written as DNA, the CDR3 is TGCAGTGCTAGTGGGACAGGACTACTCGAGCAGTACTTC. Translating gives CSASGTGLLEQYF.

The rearrangement links TRBV6-1 to TRBJ2-7; possible D gene TRBD1, 5 bases. Germline loops: CDR1 MNHNS, CDR2 SASEGT. This CDR3 spans 15 amino acids. Trimming stripped 7 bases from V and 7 bases from J, with 23 bases between. The DNA of the CDR3 is TGTGCCAGCATATACCCGATACAGGTTGCTCGGGAGCAGTACTTC. Translation gives CASIYPIQVAREQYF.

This clone was observed at least ten times. The chain has TRBV7-2 and TRBJ1-2; TRBD1 is a possible D gene (6 bases). Germline V gene sequence: CDR1 SGHTA, CDR2 FQGNSA. V was cut by 5 bases and J by 3 bases, with 10 bases left in between. This CDR3 has 13 amino acids. The CDR3 nucleotides read TGTGCCAGCAGCCCCCCAGGGGACTATGGCTACACCTTC. It specifies CASSPPGDYGYTF.

This clone was observed at least ten times. V is TRBV4-1 and J is TRBJ2-7; 7 bases match TRBD2. The CDR3 has 16 amino acids. Germline V gene data show CDR1 as MGHRA and CDR2 as YSYEKL. Trimming took 0 bases from V and 1 from J; bases not matched to a gene: 6. The CDR3 DNA sequence: TGCGCCAGCAGCCAAGATCTTGGGAGGGGTTCCTACGAGCAGTACTTC. Amino acid sequence: CASSQDLGRGSYEQYF.

This clone was counted at least ten times. CDR3 coding DNA: TGTGCCATCAGTGAGTCAGAGTCGAACAGGGGCGAAAAACTGTTTTTT. Its translation: CAISESESNRGEKLFF. The chain carries TRBV10-3 and TRBJ1-4; 7 nucleotides match TRBD1. This CDR3 contains 16 residues. V dropped 0 bases and J dropped 8; count of bases not matched to a gene: 9. Looked up from germline, CDR1 is ENHRY and CDR2 is SYGVKD.

Within the sample, this clone is medium-sized. CDR3 in amino acids: CASSLRTVSDNEQFF. The CDR3 nucleotides are TGCGCCAGCAGCCTAAGGACAGTATCGGACAATGAGCAGTTCTTC. V and J are TRBV5-1 and TRBJ2-1, with a tentative D call TRBD1 (6 bases). The CDR3 sequence is 15 residues long. Trimming removed 4 bases at V and 5 bases at J, with 16 bases between. Germline-derived CDR1 and CDR2 are SGHRS and YFSETQ.

By its share, this clone is medium-sized. The chain joins TRBV6-1 to TRBJ1-2; the D gene is possibly TRBD1 (6 bases). Trimming left V 4 bases short and J 2 bases short, with 11 bases between. The germline V gene encodes CDR1 MNHNS and CDR2 SASEGT. This CDR3 is 14 amino acids long. The DNA for the CDR3 is TGTGCCAGCAGTGGAGACAGGACGAACTATGGCTACACCTTC. Translating gives CASSGDRTNYGYTF.

V gene TRBV6-2 or TRBV6-3 combines with J gene TRBJ2-2; 9 positions agree with TRBD1. V shed 2 bases and J 7 bases; nucleotides not matched to a gene: 8. The CDR3 is 16 residues long. Germline V CDR1 and CDR2: MNHEY, SVGEGT. For the CDR3, the DNA is TGTGCCAGCAGTTACAATGGACAGGGGCCTCGCGGGGAGCTGTTTTTT. This gives the protein CASSYNGQGPRGELFF.

This clone came up many times. V usage is TRBV6-1 and J usage is TRBJ2-1; D remains ambiguous. CDR1 is MNHNS, CDR2 SASEGT, per germline. V gave up 6 bases and J gave up 1 base, with 10 bases separating them. CDR3 size: 14 residues. CDR3 sequence (DNA): TGTGCCAGCAGCCCCGCGCGTTCCTACAATGAGCAGTTCTTC. It encodes CASSPARSYNEQFF.

With respect to this clone: Germline and junction disagree at one end, which may indicate a read error. The CDR3 loop is CASSLEQGQETKYF. In DNA form, the CDR3 reads TGCGCCAGCAGCTTGGAGCAGGGACAAGAGACCAAGTACTTC. The chain joins TRBV5-1 to TRBJ2-5; D perhaps matches TRBD1 (6 bases). This CDR3 is built from 14 residues. In germline, CDR1 is SGHRS, CDR2 YFSETQ.

Ten or more counts support this clone. The rearrangement links TRBV9 to TRBJ2-1; D may be TRBD2 (5 bases). Trimming stripped 4 bases from V and 4 bases from J, with 15 bases between. The CDR3 covers 15 residues. Germline V gives CDR1 SGDLS, CDR2 YYNGEE. CDR3 DNA sequence: TGTGCCAGCAGCTTAACGCTAGCCTCATACAATGAGCAGTTCTTC. This encodes CASSLTLASYNEQFF.

The gene calls are TRBV20-1 and TRBJ1-5; 8 bases are shared with TRBD1. CDR1 is DFQATT and CDR2 is SNEGSKA in the germline V gene (reference sequence). This CDR3 has 15 residues. The J segment lost 2 bases and the V segment lost 2 bases, leaving 5 bases of the junction unmatched. The CDR3 sequence is CSARLQGVGNQPQHF. In DNA, the CDR3 is TGCAGTGCTAGACTACAGGGGGTAGGCAATCAGCCCCAGCATTTT.

This clone showed up just once. V is TRBV11-2 and J is TRBJ2-2, with D hard to call. Trimming took off 6 bases at V and 8 bases at J, with 13 bases between the two ends. The CDR3 is 13 residues long. Germline CDR1 SGHAT, CDR2 FQNNGV. The DNA of the CDR3 is TGTGCCAGCAGTCCTGCGTTCCAAGGGGAGCTGTTTTTT. Translation gives CASSPAFQGELFF.

This clone was counted a few times. Just one base apart from a much larger clone, this may be a read error. Other DNA sequences in this specimen translate into the identical CDR3. The chain has TRBV3-1 and TRBJ2-5; D is uncertain. V was trimmed by 1 base and J by 2 bases, leaving 8 bases between them. CDR3 length equals 14 residues. CDR1 is LGHDT, CDR2 YNNKEL, per germline (reference sequence). CDR3 in amino acids: CASSQGLGQETQYF. As DNA, the CDR3 is TGTGCCAGCAGCCAAGGTCTGGGACAAGAGACCCAGTACTTC.

This clone has a handful of counts. CDR3 amino acids: CASSIETGLYSPLHF. DNA for the CDR3: TGTGCCAGCAGCATCGAGACAGGGTTGTATTCACCCCTCCACTTT. The chain combines TRBV6-1 with TRBJ1-6; 7 bases are a match to TRBD1. The V gene end was trimmed by 6 bases and the J gene end by 8 bases; junction bases not matched to a gene: 10. Germline assignment: CDR1 MNHNS and CDR2 SASEGT. This CDR3 spans 15 amino acids.

This clone was counted only a few times. The chain combines TRBV12-3 or TRBV12-4 with TRBJ2-1; D perhaps matches TRBD2 (5 bases). The V end lost 2 bases, the J end lost 15 bases, and 20 bases lay between the germline ends. This CDR3 has 14 amino acids. CDR3 loop: CASSLTVALAGLFF. DNA of the CDR3: TGTGCCAGCAGTTTAACGGTTGCGTTGGCGGGTCTGTTCTTC.

Of note for this clone: One end of the junction fails to match germline, which may point to a read error. The chain carries TRBV4-2 and TRBJ2-1; possible D gene TRBD1, 5 bases. CDR1 and CDR2 (germline): LGHNA, YNFKEQ. This CDR3 has 13 amino acids. CDR3 bases: TGTGCCAGCAACCAAGGGGTGGACAATGAGGAGTTCTTC. Protein product: CASNQGVDNEEFF.